Shown below are 15 T cell receptor beta chains from a single sample sequenced in a study of blood T cell repertoires in COVID-19. Only in-frame clones appear in the TCRdb table, and some are missing; sequencing was by immunoSEQ multiplex PCR. The data hold about 90,000 clones, with about 91% observed a single time. The sample comprised peripheral blood. The receptors were sampled from a human donor with active COVID-19. The donor label of this sample is uncertain.

The rearrangement links TRBV7-2 to TRBJ1-1; perhaps TRBD1 as D (5 bases). The CDR3 consists of 14 residues. Germline values: CDR1 SGHTA, CDR2 FQGNSA. Between the trimmed V and J ends, which lost 6 bases and 1 base, there was a span of 12 bases. The CDR3: CASRVGGSNTEAFF. The CDR3 region has the DNA TGTGCCAGCAGGGTTGGGGGGTCGAACACTGAAGCTTTCTTT.

The DNA of the CDR3 is TGTGCCAGCACCCCTCGGGTGCAGGGGGGAGGCTACACCTTC. Amino acids: CASTPRVQGGGYTF. The chain has TRBV27 and TRBJ1-2, with TRBD1 matching over 7 bases. CDR3 length equals 14 residues. The V and J ends lost 7 bases and 8 bases, in that order; junction bases with no gene match: 13. Germline V CDR1 and CDR2: MNHEY, SMNVEV (reference sequence).

This clone was seen more than once but under ten times. The J gene is TRBJ1-1, the V gene TRBV6-1; TRBD1 agrees at 7 bases. V shed 3 bases and J 1 base; nucleotides not matched to a gene: 2. The CDR3 sequence is 14 residues long. Germline CDR1 reads MNHNS; CDR2 reads SASEGT. CDR3 protein: CASSETGSNTEAFF. The DNA for the CDR3 is TGTGCCAGCAGTGAGACAGGGTCGAACACTGAAGCTTTCTTT.

The chain is built from TRBV14 and TRBJ1-5; D perhaps matches TRBD1 (5 bases). CDR1 is SGHDN and CDR2 is FVKESK in the germline V gene. Trimming removed 8 bases at V and 3 bases at J, with 11 bases between. This CDR3 has 13 amino acids. CDR3 nucleotides: TGTGCCAGCGGGGGGACGAACAATCAGCCCCAGCATTTT. It codes for CASGGTNNQPQHF. Combining the CDR3 with reference TRBV14 and TRBJ1-5 gives the whole variable domain EAGVTQFPSHSVIEKGQTVTLRCDPISGHDNLYWYRRVMGKEIKFLLHFVKESKQDESGMPNNRFLAERTGGTYSTLKVQPAELEDSGVYFCASGGTNNQPQHFGDGTRLSIL.

The chain links TRBV15 to TRBJ2-5, with D perhaps matching TRBD1 (6 bases). The CDR3 contains 14 residues. Germline V gives CDR1 LNHNV, CDR2 YYDKDF (reference sequence). V gave up 8 bases and J gave up 5 bases, with 18 bases separating them. The CDR3 nucleotides are TGTGCCACCTCAACAATACAGGGTTCGGAGACCCAGTACTTC. As protein: CATSTIQGSETQYF.

The genes are TRBV7-2 and TRBJ2-2; TRBD2 aligns across 11 bases. J gave up 3 bases and V 3 bases, and 6 bases lay outside the gene matches. The CDR3 totals 17 residues. CDR1 and CDR2 from the germline V gene are SGHTA and FQGNSA. This CDR3 reads CASSFFSGGAYTGELFF. CDR3 DNA: TGTGCCAGCAGCTTCTTTAGCGGGGGGGCGTACACCGGGGAGCTGTTTTTT.

The rearrangement uses TRBV3-1 (or the pseudogene TRBV3-2) and TRBJ2-1; TRBD2 agrees at 10 bases. V shed 4 bases, J shed 6 bases, and the junction held 6 bases outside the gene matches. In germline, CDR1 is LGHDT, CDR2 YNNKEL (reference sequence). The CDR3 has 15 amino acids. CDR3 DNA sequence: TGTGCCAGCAGCCTAAGTAGCGGGGGGCTCAATGAGCAGTTCTTC. Translated, it gives CASSLSSGGLNEQFF.

V and J are TRBV9 and TRBJ2-5, with a tentative D call TRBD1 (5 bases). Deletions cut 0 bases from V and 1 base from J, with 7 bases between. The CDR3 is made up of 14 amino acids. CDR1 is SGDLS and CDR2 is YYNGEE in the germline V gene. In nucleotides, the CDR3 is TGTGCCAGCAGCGTAGGACAGACCCAAGAGACCCAGTACTTC. Its translation is CASSVGQTQETQYF.

The chain carries TRBV19 and TRBJ2-6, with D perhaps matching TRBD2 (5 bases). V was clipped by 4 bases and J by 0 bases, with 7 bases between them. CDR1 is LNHDA, CDR2 SQIVND, per germline (reference sequence). CDR3 length: 15 amino acids. The CDR3 region has the DNA TGTGCCAGTAGTAGGGCGGGCTCTGGGGCCAACGTCCTGACTTTC. Protein sequence: CASSRAGSGANVLTF.

As to this clone: Relative to the germline gene, one junction end is altered; a read error may explain this. This sample includes further DNA sequences coding for the same CDR3. The chain uses TRBV9 and TRBJ1-1; TRBD1 might be the D (5 bases). CDR1 and CDR2 from the germline V gene are SGDLS and YYNGEE. The CDR3 runs 14 residues. The CDR3: CASSSQGLNTEAFF. In nucleotides, the CDR3 is TGTGCCAGCAGCAGTCAGGGCCTGAACACTGAGGCTTTCTTT.

The chain uses TRBV7-3 and TRBJ2-5; TRBD2 agrees at 8 bases. Germline V gives CDR1 SGHTA, CDR2 FQGTGA. Trimming at V came to 5 bases and at J to 1 base, leaving 9 bases not matched to a gene. The length of the CDR3 is 16 residues. CDR3 residues: CASSPGVAGSQETQYF. In DNA, the CDR3 is TGTGCCAGCAGCCCCGGGGTAGCGGGGTCCCAAGAGACCCAGTACTTC. The full variable domain, rest sourced from reference TRBV7-3 and TRBJ2-5, is GAGVSQTPSNKVTEKGKYVELRCDPISGHTALYWYRQSLGQGPEFLIYFQGTGAADDSGLPNDRFFAVRPEGSVSTLKIQRTERGDSAVYLCASSPGVAGSQETQYFGPGTRLLVL.

The sample holds one count of this clone. J is TRBJ1-1 and V is TRBV28, with 9 bases fitting TRBD1. CDR3 size: 16 residues. CDR1 is MDHEN and CDR2 is SYDVKM in the germline V gene. Trimming removed 6 bases from V and 6 bases from J; junction bases left unmatched: 14. In DNA, the CDR3 is TGTGCCAGCAGGATCCCGGGACAGGGAAAGGGCGCTGAAGCTTTCTTT. Amino acid sequence: CASRIPGQGKGAEAFF.

This clone is a singleton in its sample. The chain is built from TRBV7-9 and TRBJ2-2, with 10 bases identical to TRBD1. The trim removed 5 bases at V and 6 bases at J, leaving 9 bases unmatched. This CDR3 is built from 16 residues. Germline V gene sequence: CDR1 SEHNR, CDR2 FQNEAQ (reference sequence). The CDR3 DNA follows: TGTGCCAGCAGCCTACCCGGGACAGGGGTGGCCGGGGAGCTGTTTTTT. Its translation: CASSLPGTGVAGELFF.

This chain uses TRBV7-8 with TRBJ2-7; TRBD2 agrees at 11 bases. Trimming cost V 5 bases and J 3 bases; bases outside gene matches: 9. The CDR3 contains 16 residues. CDR1 and CDR2 (germline): SGHVS, FQNEAQ. The CDR3 sequence: CASSGQTSGVNYEQYF. DNA of the CDR3: TGTGCCAGCAGCGGGCAGACTAGCGGGGTTAACTACGAGCAGTACTTC. Together with reference TRBV7-8 and TRBJ2-7, the CDR3 gives the full variable domain: GAGVSQSPRYKVAKRGQDVALRCDPISGHVSLFWYQQALGQGPEFLTYFQNEAQLDKSGLPSDRFFAERPEGSVSTLKIQRTQQEDSAVYLCASSGQTSGVNYEQYFGPGTRLTVT.

This clone showed up just once. V gene TRBV4-2 combines with J gene TRBJ2-1; possible D gene TRBD2, 6 bases. Germline CDR1 reads LGHNA; CDR2 reads YNFKEQ. CDR3 size: 14 residues. Trimming left V 0 bases short and J 4 bases short, with 7 bases between. CDR3 sequence reads: CASSQESGYNEQFF. The CDR3 nucleotides read TGTGCCAGCAGCCAAGAAAGCGGGTACAATGAGCAGTTCTTC.